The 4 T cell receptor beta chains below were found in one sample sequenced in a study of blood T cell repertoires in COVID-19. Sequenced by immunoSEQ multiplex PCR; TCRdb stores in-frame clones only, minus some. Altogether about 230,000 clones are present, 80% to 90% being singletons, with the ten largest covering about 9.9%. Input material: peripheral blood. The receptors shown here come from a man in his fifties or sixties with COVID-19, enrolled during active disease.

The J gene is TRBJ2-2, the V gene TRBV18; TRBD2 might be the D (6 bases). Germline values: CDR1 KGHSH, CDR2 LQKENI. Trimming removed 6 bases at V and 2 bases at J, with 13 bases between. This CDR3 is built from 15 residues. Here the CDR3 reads CASSRESSNTGELFF. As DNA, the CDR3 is TGTGCCAGCTCTCGGGAGAGCTCCAACACCGGGGAGCTGTTTTTT.

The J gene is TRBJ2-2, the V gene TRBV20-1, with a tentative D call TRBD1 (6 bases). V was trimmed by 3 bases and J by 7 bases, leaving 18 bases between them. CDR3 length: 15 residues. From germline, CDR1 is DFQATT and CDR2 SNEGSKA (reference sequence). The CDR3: CSASPYDRSVGELFF. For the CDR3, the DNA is TGCAGTGCTAGTCCCTACGACAGGTCCGTCGGGGAGCTGTTTTTT.

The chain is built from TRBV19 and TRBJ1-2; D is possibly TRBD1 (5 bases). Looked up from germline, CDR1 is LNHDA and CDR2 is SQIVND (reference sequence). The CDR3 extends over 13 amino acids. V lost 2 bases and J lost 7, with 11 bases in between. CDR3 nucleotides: TGTGCCAGTAGTATAAGCCAGGGCTCTGGCTACACCTTC. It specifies CASSISQGSGYTF.

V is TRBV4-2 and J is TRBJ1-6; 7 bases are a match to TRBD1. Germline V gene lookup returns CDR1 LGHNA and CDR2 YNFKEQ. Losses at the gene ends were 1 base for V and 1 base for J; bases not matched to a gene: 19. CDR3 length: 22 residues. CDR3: CASSQVEWDRLSVRSYNSPLHF. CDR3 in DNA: TGTGCCAGCAGCCAAGTCGAATGGGACAGACTCAGCGTCAGGTCCTATAATTCACCCCTCCACTTT.